These T cell receptor beta chains were read from a single sample in a study of OX40 agonist ivuxolimab in advanced cancers. Method: immunoSEQ multiplex PCR; TCRdb's copy keeps in-frame clones and lacks some. The repertoire holds about 96,000 clones, with roughly 88% as singletons. The material was CD4+ or CD8+ T cells sorted from blood, obtained in a trial of the OX40 agonist ivuxolimab. These TCRs come from an adult with an advanced solid tumor such as melanoma, head and neck, liver or kidney cancer. Both conserved end residues are part of each CDR3. A D gene is named only where the DNA matches it firmly. Clone size appears in some rows only: once, few, many, or a class for an expanded clone.

j_call,v_call,d_call,clone_size,cdr3_nt,cdr3_aa
TRBJ2-2,TRBV7-2,TRBD2,NA,TGTGCCAGCAGGGCTAGCGGGAGAAGGAACACCGGGGAGCTGTTTTTT,CASRASGRRNTGELFF
TRBJ2-2,TRBV4-2,NA,once,TGTGCCAGCAGCCAAGACCCGGGACACCCGACCGGGGAGCTGTTTTTT,CASSQDPGHPTGELFF
TRBJ1-4,TRBV28,NA,NA,TGTGCCAGCAGTCACTACAGTCCGGCAACTAATGAAAAACTGTTTTTT,CASSHYSPATNEKLFF
TRBJ2-5,TRBV5-1,NA,few,TGCGCCAGCAGCAGCCCTCTAGGACAGAGATTCCAAGAGACCCAGTACTTC,CASSSPLGQRFQETQYF
TRBJ2-1,TRBV10-3,NA,NA,TGTGCCATCAGTGAGCCCTCCAATGAGCAGTTCTTC,CAISEPSNEQFF
TRBJ2-5,TRBV21-1,NA,NA,TGTGCCAGCAGCAAAGTACAGCGAGCGGGATGCTCTATTGTTACGGAGACCCAGTACTTC,CASSKVQRAGCSIVTETQYF
TRBJ1-1,TRBV2,NA,NA,TGTGCCAGCAGTACAGGGATAAACACTGAAGCTTTCTTT,CASSTGINTEAFF
TRBJ2-1,TRBV7-9,NA,once,TGTGCCAGCAGCTTAGTTACCTACAATGAGCAGTTCTTC,CASSLVTYNEQFF
TRBJ2-3,TRBV5-1,NA,NA,TGCGCCAGCAGCGTAGGGACCGGTGATACGCAGTATTTT,CASSVGTGDTQYF
TRBJ2-5,TRBV11-3,TRBD2,NA,TGTGCCAGCAGCTTACCAGCGGGACGGGAGACCCAGTACTTC,CASSLPAGRETQYF
TRBJ2-1,TRBV28,TRBD2,once,TGTGCCAGCAGTTCGTCTCGGACTAGCGGGAGGTATGAGCAGTTCTTC,CASSSSRTSGRYEQFF
TRBJ1-3,TRBV19,NA,NA,TGTGCCAGTCGGGTGGCGGGGAACTCTGGAAACACCATATATTTT,CASRVAGNSGNTIYF
TRBJ2-1,TRBV30,TRBD2,few,TGTGCCTGGAGTGTTCCGGGACTAGCGGGAGGAGGCACCTACAATGAGCAGTTCTTC,CAWSVPGLAGGGTYNEQFF
TRBJ2-3,TRBV4-1,NA,NA,TGCGCCAGCAGGCGGACCGCCGGTCCGGATACGCAGTATTTT,CASRRTAGPDTQYF
TRBJ1-2,TRBV30,NA,NA,TGTGCCTGGAGTAGACAGTCCCAAGGCTACACCTTC,CAWSRQSQGYTF
TRBJ1-4,TRBV28,NA,NA,TGTGCCAGCAGTTTACCCCCTTCGACTGAAAAACTGTTTTTT,CASSLPPSTEKLFF
TRBJ1-5,TRBV7-2,NA,once,TGTGCCAGCAGCTTAGTCTCCCTGGCAAGAGGACAGCCCCAGCATTTT,CASSLVSLARGQPQHF
TRBJ2-1,TRBV27,NA,NA,TGTGCCAGCAGTTTACAAGGCAGGGGTTCCTACAATGAGCAGTTCTTC,CASSLQGRGSYNEQFF
TRBJ2-7,TRBV4-3,NA,NA,TGCGCCAGCAGCCAAGACCCGGGGCCCACTAGCGAGCAGTACTTC,CASSQDPGPTSEQYF
TRBJ1-2,TRBV28,TRBD1,NA,TGTGCCAGCAGCCCAACCGGGACAGGGATTAACTATGGCTACACCTTC,CASSPTGTGINYGYTF
TRBJ1-1,TRBV6-5,NA,NA,TGTGCCAGCAGTTACTCCCGGCCGAGGAACACTGAAGCTTTCTTT,CASSYSRPRNTEAFF
TRBJ2-1,TRBV11-3,NA,once,TGTGCCAGCAGCTTAGGGACTGTCCCGTTGGATGAGCAGTTCTTC,CASSLGTVPLDEQFF
TRBJ2-7,TRBV19,TRBD1,NA,TGTGCCAGTACCCGACAGGGGGGATCTCCTGGACTCTACGAGCAGTACTTC,CASTRQGGSPGLYEQYF
TRBJ1-1,TRBV19,NA,NA,TGTGCCAGTAGAAATAAAACAGGGAAGGGGAACACTGAAGCTTTCTTT,CASRNKTGKGNTEAFF
TRBJ1-5,TRBV27,NA,NA,TGTGCCAGCAGTTCGGCAACAGGGTACAATCAGCCCCAGCATTTT,CASSSATGYNQPQHF
TRBJ1-1,TRBV7-3,NA,NA,TGTGCCAGCAGCTTAAGTTTCCGGCAGAAGTCGTCGACGAACACTGAAGCTTTCTTT,CASSLSFRQKSSTNTEAFF
TRBJ2-1,TRBV4-3,NA,NA,TGCGCCAGCAGCCAAGATACACACAATGAGCAGTTCTTC,CASSQDTHNEQFF
TRBJ2-3,TRBV19,NA,once,TGTGCCAGTAGTCAGCGGACCACAGATACGCAGTATTTT,CASSQRTTDTQYF
TRBJ2-5,TRBV28,NA,NA,TGTGCCAGCAGTTTCGCCGGGACTTTTGAGACCCAGTACTTC,CASSFAGTFETQYF
TRBJ1-1,TRBV5-4,TRBD1,NA,TGTGCCAGCGTCGTACAGGGGAGGGACACTGAAGCTTTCTTT,CASVVQGRDTEAFF
TRBJ2-7,TRBV7-9,TRBD1,NA,TGTGCCAGCAGCCCTAGGCCCGAGACAGGGCGATACGAGCAGTACTTC,CASSPRPETGRYEQYF
TRBJ2-3,TRBV27,NA,NA,TGTGCCAGCTACCGAAGTGGAATTCAAGATACGCAGTATTTT,CASYRSGIQDTQYF
TRBJ1-5,TRBV19,TRBD1,NA,TGTGCCAGTAGTACCCAGGGGGCGGATGGGCAGCCCCAGCATTTT,CASSTQGADGQPQHF
TRBJ1-4,TRBV11-2,NA,NA,TGTGCCAGCAGCCCATTCGGTACGGCCGGGATTGAAAAACTGTTTTTT,CASSPFGTAGIEKLFF
TRBJ1-1,TRBV9,NA,NA,TGTGCCAGCATTCCTGGGGGTCCAGCTTTCTTT,CASIPGGPAFF
TRBJ1-1,TRBV11-1,NA,NA,TGTGCCAGCAGCTTAGGGGTTCTAGGCCCTGATGCTTTCTTT,CASSLGVLGPDAFF
TRBJ2-2,TRBV4-1,TRBD2,NA,TGCGCCAGCAGCCAAGTGGGCCTAGCGGGAGGCACCGGGGAGCTGTTTTTT,CASSQVGLAGGTGELFF
TRBJ2-5,TRBV5-5,TRBD1,NA,TGTGCCAGCAGCAAGACAGGGGGACAAGAGACCCAGTACTTC,CASSKTGGQETQYF
TRBJ2-5,TRBV5-5,TRBD2,NA,TGTGCCAGCAGCTTTGGACTAGCGGTCCAAGAGACCCAGTACTTC,CASSFGLAVQETQYF
TRBJ2-5,TRBV7-8,NA,NA,TGTGCCAGCAGGGCACTAGGGGAGACCCAGTACTTC,CASRALGETQYF
TRBJ1-2,TRBV21-1,NA,NA,TGTGCCAGCAGCAAGAACAGGGTTCACTATGGCTACACCTTC,CASSKNRVHYGYTF